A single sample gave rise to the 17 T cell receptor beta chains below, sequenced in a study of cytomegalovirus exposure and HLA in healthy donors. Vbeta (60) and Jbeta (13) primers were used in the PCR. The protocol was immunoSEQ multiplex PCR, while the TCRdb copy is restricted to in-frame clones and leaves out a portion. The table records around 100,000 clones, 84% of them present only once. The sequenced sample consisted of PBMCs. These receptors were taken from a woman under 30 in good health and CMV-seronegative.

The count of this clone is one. For the CDR3, the DNA is TGTGCCAGCACCAGGGGGCGGGGCAATGAGCAGTTCTTC. This translates into CASTRGRGNEQFF. V gene TRBV7-2 combines with J gene TRBJ2-1; 8 positions agree with TRBD1. The CDR3 spans 13 residues. V was clipped by 7 bases and J by 6 bases; unmatched bases: 5. The germline V gene encodes CDR1 SGHTA and CDR2 FQGNSA.

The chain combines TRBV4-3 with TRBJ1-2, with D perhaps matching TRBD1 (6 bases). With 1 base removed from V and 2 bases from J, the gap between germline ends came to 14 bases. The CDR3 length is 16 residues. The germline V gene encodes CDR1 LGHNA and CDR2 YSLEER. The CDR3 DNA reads TGCGCCAGCAGCCAAGCTAGGACAGTTAAGAACTATGGCTACACCTTC. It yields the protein CASSQARTVKNYGYTF.

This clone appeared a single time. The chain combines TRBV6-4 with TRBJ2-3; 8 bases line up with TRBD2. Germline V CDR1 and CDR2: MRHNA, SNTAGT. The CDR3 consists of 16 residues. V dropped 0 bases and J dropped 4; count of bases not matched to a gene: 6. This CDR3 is CASSDSFREGPDTQYF. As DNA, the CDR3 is TGTGCCAGCAGTGACTCGTTTCGGGAGGGCCCAGATACGCAGTATTTT.

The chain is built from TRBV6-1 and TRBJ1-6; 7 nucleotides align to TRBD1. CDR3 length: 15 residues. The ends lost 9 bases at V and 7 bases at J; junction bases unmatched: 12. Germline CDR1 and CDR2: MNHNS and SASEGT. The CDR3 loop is CARPPPGQLNSPLHF. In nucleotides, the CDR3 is TGTGCCAGACCACCCCCGGGACAGTTAAATTCACCCCTCCACTTT.

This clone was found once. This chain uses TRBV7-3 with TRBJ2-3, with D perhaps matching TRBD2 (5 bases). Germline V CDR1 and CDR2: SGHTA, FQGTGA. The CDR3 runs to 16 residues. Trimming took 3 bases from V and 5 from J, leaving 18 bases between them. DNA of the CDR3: TGTGCCAGCAGCTTGTCTGGGAGCGGTCGAGGAGATACGCAGTATTTT. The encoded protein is CASSLSGSGRGDTQYF. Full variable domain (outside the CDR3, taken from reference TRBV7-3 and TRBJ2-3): GAGVSQTPSNKVTEKGKYVELRCDPISGHTALYWYRQSLGQGPEFLIYFQGTGAADDSGLPNDRFFAVRPEGSVSTLKIQRTERGDSAVYLCASSLSGSGRGDTQYFGPGTRLTVL.

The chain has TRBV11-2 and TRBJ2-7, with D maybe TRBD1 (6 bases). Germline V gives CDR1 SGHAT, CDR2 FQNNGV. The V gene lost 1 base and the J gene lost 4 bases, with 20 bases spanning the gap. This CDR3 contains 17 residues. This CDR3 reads CASSLGFPGQVLYEQYF. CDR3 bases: TGTGCCAGCAGCTTAGGTTTCCCGGGACAAGTACTGTACGAGCAGTACTTC.

CDR3 sequence: CASSGGAGAGVNEQFF. The CDR3 DNA follows: TGTGCCAGCAGCGGAGGGGCGGGAGCGGGGGTCAATGAGCAGTTCTTC. This chain links TRBV7-8 with TRBJ2-1, with 8 bases that match TRBD2. The CDR3 has 16 residues. V dropped 5 bases and J dropped 6; count of bases not matched to a gene: 12. Germline values: CDR1 SGHVS, CDR2 FQNEAQ. The whole variable domain, remainder taken from reference TRBV7-8 and TRBJ2-1, is GAGVSQSPRYKVAKRGQDVALRCDPISGHVSLFWYQQALGQGPEFLTYFQNEAQLDKSGLPSDRFFAERPEGSVSTLKIQRTQQEDSAVYLCASSGGAGAGVNEQFFGPGTRLTVL.

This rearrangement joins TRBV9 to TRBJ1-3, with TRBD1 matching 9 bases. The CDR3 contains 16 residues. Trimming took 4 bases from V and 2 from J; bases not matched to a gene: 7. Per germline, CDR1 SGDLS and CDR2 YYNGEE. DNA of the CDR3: TGTGCCAGCAGCCCCTGGGACAGGGACCCTGGAAACACCATATATTTT. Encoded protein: CASSPWDRDPGNTIYF.

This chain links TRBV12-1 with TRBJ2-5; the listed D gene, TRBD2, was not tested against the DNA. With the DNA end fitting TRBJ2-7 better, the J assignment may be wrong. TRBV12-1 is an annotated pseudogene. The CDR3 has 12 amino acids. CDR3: CAPSVGNYEQYF. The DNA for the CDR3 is TGTGCCCCAAGCGTGGGTAACTACGAGCAGTACTTC.

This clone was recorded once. CDR3 nucleotides: TGTGCCTGGAGTGGGGTCGGGGACTACTACGAGCAGTACTTC. The encoded protein is CAWSGVGDYYEQYF. This chain uses TRBV30 with TRBJ2-7; 7 bases map to TRBD2. This CDR3 spans 14 amino acids. CDR1 is GTSNPN and CDR2 is SVGIG in the germline V gene (reference sequence). V gave up 1 base and J gave up 3 bases; unmatched junction bases: 6.

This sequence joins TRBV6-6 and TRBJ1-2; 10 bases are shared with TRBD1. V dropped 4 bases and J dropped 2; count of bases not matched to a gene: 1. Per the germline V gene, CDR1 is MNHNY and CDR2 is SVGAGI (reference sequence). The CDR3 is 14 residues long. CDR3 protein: CASSWGQGNYGYTF. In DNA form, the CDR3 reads TGTGCCAGCAGTTGGGGACAGGGGAACTATGGCTACACCTTC.

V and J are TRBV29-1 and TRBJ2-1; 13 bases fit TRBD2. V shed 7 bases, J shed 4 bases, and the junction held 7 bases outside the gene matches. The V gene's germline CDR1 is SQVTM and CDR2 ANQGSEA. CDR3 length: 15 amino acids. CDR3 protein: CSAEKGLAGYNEQFF. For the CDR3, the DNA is TGCAGCGCCGAAAAGGGACTAGCGGGATACAATGAGCAGTTCTTC.

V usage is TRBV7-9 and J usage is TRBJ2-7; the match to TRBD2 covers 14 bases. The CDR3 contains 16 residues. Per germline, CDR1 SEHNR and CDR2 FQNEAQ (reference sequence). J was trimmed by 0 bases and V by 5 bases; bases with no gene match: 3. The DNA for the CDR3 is TGTGCCAGCAGCAGGACTAGCGGGGGGACCTCCTACGAGCAGTACTTC. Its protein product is CASSRTSGGTSYEQYF.

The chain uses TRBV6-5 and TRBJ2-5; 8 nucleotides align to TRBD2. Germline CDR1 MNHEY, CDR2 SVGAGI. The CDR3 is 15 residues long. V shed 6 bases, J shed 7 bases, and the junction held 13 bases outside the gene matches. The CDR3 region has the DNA TGTGCCAGCAGGGCCGGGGCGGGAGGAGTTCGGACCCAGTACTTC. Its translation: CASRAGAGGVRTQYF.

CDR3 protein: CASSYPKWDRGHEQYF. The CDR3 region has the DNA TGTGCCAGCAGTTACCCAAAGTGGGACAGGGGACACGAGCAGTACTTC. This chain connects TRBV6-6 to TRBJ2-7; 10 bases match TRBD1. There are 16 residues in the CDR3. V dropped 2 bases and J dropped 5; count of bases not matched to a gene: 9. The germline CDR1 and CDR2 sequences are MNHNY and SVGAGI (reference sequence).

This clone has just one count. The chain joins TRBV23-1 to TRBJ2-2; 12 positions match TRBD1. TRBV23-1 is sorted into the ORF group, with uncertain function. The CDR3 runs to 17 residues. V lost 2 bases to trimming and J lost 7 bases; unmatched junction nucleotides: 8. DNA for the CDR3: TGCGCCAGCAGTCAACTCCACGGGACAGGGGGCCACGGGGAGCTGTTTTTT. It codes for CASSQLHGTGGHGELFF.

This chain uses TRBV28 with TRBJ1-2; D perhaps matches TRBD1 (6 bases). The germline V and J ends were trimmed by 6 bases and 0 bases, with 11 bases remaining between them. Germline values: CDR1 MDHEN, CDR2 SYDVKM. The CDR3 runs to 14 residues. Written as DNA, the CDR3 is TGTGCCAGCAGGGGACGGACAGCTAACTATGGCTACACCTTC. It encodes CASRGRTANYGYTF.